A selection of T cell receptor beta chains follows, all from one sample in a study of Graves' ophthalmopathy and Graves' hyperthyroidism. TCRdb analysed the multiplex PCR reads with MiXCR anew, one entry per CDR3 protein. Among roughly 500,000 distinct CDR3 sequences listed, approximately 15% were seen once. The sequencing sample was made of blood. These receptors all come from a woman in her 30s with Graves' ophthalmopathy. Both conserved end residues are part of each CDR3.

j_call v_call cdr3_length cdr3_aa
TRBJ1-2 TRBV6-5 16 CASNIGTGGEYGGYTF
TRBJ1-6 TRBV27 12 CASSSNTSPLHF
TRBJ1-2 TRBV24-1 14 CATSGQTRNYGYTF
TRBJ1-2 TRBV5-4 14 CASSPVTADYGYTF
TRBJ2-7 TRBV19 14 CASSAGQQLYEQYF
TRBJ1-1 TRBV30 13 CAWTRTGKTEAFF
TRBJ1-6 TRBV7-3 17 CANLKRPPDRGNSPLHF
TRBJ1-5 TRBV2 15 CASSDWSRENQPQHF
TRBJ1-5 TRBV12-3/TRBV12-4 15 CASGRGGLDYQPQHF
TRBJ1-1 TRBV20-1 15 CSADDRGGMNTEAFF
TRBJ2-7 TRBV12-3/TRBV12-4 12 CASTPNSYEQYF
TRBJ1-2 TRBV4-2 15 CASSQEDGAGYGYTF
TRBJ1-3 TRBV24-1 10 CAKKGNTIYF
TRBJ1-5 TRBV6-1 13 CASSETDSQAQHF
TRBJ1-2 TRBV6-5 13 CASSFQTNYGYTF
TRBJ2-7 TRBV20-1 14 CSARDPGLRYEQYF
TRBJ1-5 TRBV20-1 13 CSAKRQTNQPQHF
TRBJ1-2 TRBV12-3/TRBV12-4 13 CASSLALGDGYTF
TRBJ2-5 TRBV30 15 CAWSVREREFGAQYF
TRBJ1-1 TRBV20-1 11 CCALQDYEAFF
TRBJ2-7 TRBV30 14 CAWSVVGQGHEQYF
TRBJ1-2 TRBV24-1 11 CATRDIYGYTF
TRBJ1-2 TRBV30 12 CAWDLDLYGYTF
TRBJ2-5 TRBV7-9 15 CASSPGTGREETRYF
TRBJ1-6 TRBV28 16 CASSWVGRSYNSPLHF
TRBJ2-5 TRBV20-1 14 CSAAGTAVLETQYF
TRBJ1-1 TRBV27 13 CASSPDSLAGAFF
TRBJ1-2 TRBV15 13 CATSRDGRFGYTF
TRBJ1-1 TRBV28 16 CASSFLPGHLNTEAFF
TRBJ1-1 TRBV7-8 11 CASSADQGAFF
TRBJ2-2 TRBV11-2 19 CASSLVGTVGSANTGELFF
TRBJ1-2 TRBV12-3/TRBV12-4 16 CASRRNSGGQGYGYTF
TRBJ1-1 TRBV7-2 13 CASGPTGGTEAFF
TRBJ2-7 TRBV7-6 13 CASSMDSGYEQYF
TRBJ1-1 TRBV5-1 15 CASSLTGIQNTEAFF
TRBJ1-2 TRBV25-1 14 CASSDLSAPSSYTF
TRBJ1-5 TRBV7-3 13 CASSYAPGQPQHF
TRBJ2-7 TRBV6-2/TRBV6-3 18 CASSSLLKTGGRAYEQYF
TRBJ2-7 TRBV6-2/TRBV6-3 14 CASRHWTGAYEQYF
TRBJ1-5 TRBV5-1 18 CASSLEGDRTYSNQPQHF
TRBJ1-1 TRBV30 11 CAWSRAVEAFF
TRBJ2-5 TRBV12-3/TRBV12-4 16 CASRPRGATIPETQYF
TRBJ2-2 TRBV9 14 CASSVTGGAGELFF
TRBJ2-7 TRBV9 18 CASSVATGLAGGGHEQYF
TRBJ1-2 TRBV12-3/TRBV12-4 15 CASSGGATSNYGYTF
TRBJ1-5 TRBV3-1 14 CASSLSHFNQPQHF
TRBJ1-2 TRBV10-3 12 CAITRGGYGYTF
TRBJ2-5 TRBV11-3 16 CASSIRRTGGQETQYF
TRBJ2-7 TRBV14 15 CASSPSDRGPGEQYF
TRBJ2-2 TRBV12-3/TRBV12-4 13 CASSPLGGGELFF
TRBJ2-3 TRBV12-3/TRBV12-4 14 CASSLGSGTDTQYF
TRBJ2-2 TRBV6-1 15 CASSEVRAKTGELCF
TRBJ1-1 TRBV6-1 13 CASLERFNTEAFF
TRBJ2-5 TRBV6-1 15 CASTWGTGAQETQYF
TRBJ1-2 TRBV14 16 CASSPLWGTGPNGYTF